This is a list of T cell receptor beta chains from one sample in a study of PD-1 blockade in classical Hodgkin lymphoma. The data were produced by immunoSEQ multiplex PCR, yet TCRdb's version contains in-frame clones alone and is incomplete. The sample lists over 35,000 clones; 75% to 85% were seen once. Source: peripheral blood mononuclear cells (PBMCs), taken at baseline. The receptors shown here come from a human donor with classical Hodgkin lymphoma. Each CDR3 is given with its conserved first and last residue. D genes are given only for firm matches. Clone size is given for some rows only: seen once, a few or many times, or a class if the clone is expanded.

D | J | V | size | CDR3 | DNA
- | TRBJ2-1 | TRBV15 | - | CATSRDPAASIEQFF | TGTGCCACCAGCAGAGATCCGGCGGCCTCCATTGAGCAGTTCTTC
TRBD2 | TRBJ2-4 | TRBV6-6 | once | CASSWWPAGGGNIQYF | TGTGCCAGCAGTTGGTGGCCAGCGGGAGGGGGAAACATTCAGTACTTC
TRBD1 | TRBJ2-7 | TRBV7-2 | - | CASSLVGGTGRVTYEQYF | TGTGCCAGCAGCTTAGTGGGGGGGACAGGGAGGGTTACCTACGAGCAGTACTTC
- | TRBJ2-5 | TRBV6-1 | once | CASSRRGEQYF | TGTGCCAGCAGCCGCAGGGGAGAGCAGTACTTC
TRBD1 | TRBJ2-2 | TRBV6-5 | once | CASPEDRAYTGELFF | TGTGCCAGCCCCGAGGACAGGGCATACACCGGGGAGCTGTTTTTT
TRBD2 | TRBJ2-7 | TRBV7-8 | - | CASSGGGASGAYEQYF | TGTGCCAGCAGTGGGGGAGGTGCTAGCGGGGCCTACGAGCAGTACTTC
- | TRBJ2-5 | TRBV7-9 | - | CASSPGQKIKETQYF | TGTGCCAGCAGCCCCGGACAAAAAATAAAAGAGACCCAGTACTTC
- | TRBJ2-2 | TRBV6-5 | medium-sized | CASSLRAANTGELFF | TGTGCCAGCAGTTTGCGGGCGGCGAACACCGGGGAGCTGTTTTTT
TRBD2 | TRBJ2-1 | TRBV11-2 | - | CASSLTSGSWSEQFF | TGTGCCAGCAGCCTTACTAGCGGGAGTTGGAGTGAGCAGTTCTTC
- | TRBJ2-7 | TRBV6-1 | - | CASSVRDLDTYEQYF | TGTGCCAGCAGTGTCCGGGACTTGGATACCTACGAGCAGTACTTC
TRBD1 | TRBJ2-7 | TRBV9 | once | CASSPQPQGQGYSYEQYF | TGTGCCAGCAGCCCTCAGCCCCAGGGACAGGGCTACTCCTACGAGCAGTACTTC
TRBD2 | TRBJ2-5 | TRBV5-4 | - | CASSWGLAGAQETQYF | TGTGCCAGCAGCTGGGGACTAGCGGGGGCCCAAGAGACCCAGTACTTC
- | TRBJ2-2 | TRBV14 | - | CASSQSSGELFF | TGTGCCAGCAGCCAGTCCTCCGGGGAGCTGTTTTTT
- | TRBJ2-7 | TRBV7-8 | once | CASSLWDTNYEQYF | TGTGCCAGCAGCTTGTGGGACACCAACTACGAGCAGTACTTC
- | TRBJ1-4 | TRBV28 | once | CASRRGTSRLNEKLFF | TGTGCCAGCAGAAGAGGGACATCCCGGCTTAATGAAAAACTGTTTTTT
- | TRBJ1-1 | TRBV5-8 | - | CASSRRPYGEAFF | TGTGCCAGCAGCCGCCGCCCATACGGTGAAGCTTTCTTT
TRBD2 | TRBJ2-7 | TRBV5-1 | - | CASSVGLAGGLEQYF | TGCGCCAGCAGTGTGGGACTAGCGGGAGGGCTCGAGCAGTACTTC